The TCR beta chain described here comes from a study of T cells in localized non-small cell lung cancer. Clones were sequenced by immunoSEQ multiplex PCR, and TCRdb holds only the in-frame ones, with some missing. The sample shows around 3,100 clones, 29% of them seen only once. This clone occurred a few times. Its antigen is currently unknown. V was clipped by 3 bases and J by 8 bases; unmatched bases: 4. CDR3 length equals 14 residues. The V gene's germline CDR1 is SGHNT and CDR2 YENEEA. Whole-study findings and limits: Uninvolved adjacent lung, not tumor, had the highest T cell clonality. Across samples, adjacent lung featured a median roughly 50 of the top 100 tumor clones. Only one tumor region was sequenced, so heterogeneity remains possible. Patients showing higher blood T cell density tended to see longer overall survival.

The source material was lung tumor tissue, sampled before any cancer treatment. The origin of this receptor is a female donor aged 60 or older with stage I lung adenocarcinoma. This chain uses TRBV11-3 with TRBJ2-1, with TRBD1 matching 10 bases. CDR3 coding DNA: TGTGCCAGCAGCTTCCTGACAGGGGGCGATGAGCAGTTCTTC. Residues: CASSFLTGGDEQFF.